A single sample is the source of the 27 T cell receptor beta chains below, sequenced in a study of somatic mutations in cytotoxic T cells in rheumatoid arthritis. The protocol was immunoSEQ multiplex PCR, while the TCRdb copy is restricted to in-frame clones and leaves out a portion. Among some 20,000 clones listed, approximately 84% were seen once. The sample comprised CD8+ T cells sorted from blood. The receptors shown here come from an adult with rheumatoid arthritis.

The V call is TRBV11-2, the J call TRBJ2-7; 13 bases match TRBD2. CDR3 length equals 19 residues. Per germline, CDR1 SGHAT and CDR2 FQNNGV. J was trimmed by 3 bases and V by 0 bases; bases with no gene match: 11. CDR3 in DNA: TGTGCCAGCAGCTTAGAGGCTAAGGGACTAGCGGGGAAGGGCTACGAGCAGTACTTC. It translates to CASSLEAKGLAGKGYEQYF.

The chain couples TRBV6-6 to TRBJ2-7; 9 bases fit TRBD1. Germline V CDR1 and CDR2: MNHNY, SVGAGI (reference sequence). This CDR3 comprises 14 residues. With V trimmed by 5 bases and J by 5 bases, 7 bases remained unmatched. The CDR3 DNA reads TGTGCCAGCAGTAACCGGGACAGGGTCAACGAGCAGTACTTC. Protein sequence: CASSNRDRVNEQYF.

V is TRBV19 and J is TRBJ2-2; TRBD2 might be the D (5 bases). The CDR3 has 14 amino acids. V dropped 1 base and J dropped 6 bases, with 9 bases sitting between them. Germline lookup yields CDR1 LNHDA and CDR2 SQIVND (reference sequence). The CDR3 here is CASSIGGWAGELFF. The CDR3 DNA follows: TGTGCCAGTAGTATAGGCGGGTGGGCCGGGGAGCTGTTTTTT.

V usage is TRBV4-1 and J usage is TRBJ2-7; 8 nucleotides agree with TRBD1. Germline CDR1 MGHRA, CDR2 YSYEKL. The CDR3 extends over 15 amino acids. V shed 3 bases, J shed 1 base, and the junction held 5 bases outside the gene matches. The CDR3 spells CASSQQTGVSYEQYF. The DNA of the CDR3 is TGCGCCAGCAGCCAGCAGACAGGGGTTTCCTACGAGCAGTACTTC.

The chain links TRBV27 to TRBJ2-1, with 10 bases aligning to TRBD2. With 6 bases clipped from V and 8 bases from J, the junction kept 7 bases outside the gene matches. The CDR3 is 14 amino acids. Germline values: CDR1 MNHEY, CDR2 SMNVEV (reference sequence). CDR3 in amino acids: CASRQRGGRDEQFF. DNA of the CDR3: TGTGCCAGCAGACAGCGGGGGGGCCGGGATGAGCAGTTCTTC.

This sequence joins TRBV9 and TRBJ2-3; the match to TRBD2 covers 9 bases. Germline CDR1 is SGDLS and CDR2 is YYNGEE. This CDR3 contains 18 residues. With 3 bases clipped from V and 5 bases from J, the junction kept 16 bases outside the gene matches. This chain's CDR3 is CASSGPRWGGGAGDTQYF. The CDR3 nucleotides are TGTGCCAGCAGCGGACCTCGGTGGGGCGGGGGGGCCGGAGATACGCAGTATTTT.

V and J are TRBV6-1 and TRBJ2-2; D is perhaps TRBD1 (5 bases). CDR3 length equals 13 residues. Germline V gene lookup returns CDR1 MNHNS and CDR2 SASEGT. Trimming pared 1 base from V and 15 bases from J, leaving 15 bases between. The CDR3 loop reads CASSEDGGRAMFF. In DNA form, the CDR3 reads TGTGCCAGCAGTGAAGATGGTGGCAGGGCGATGTTTTTT.

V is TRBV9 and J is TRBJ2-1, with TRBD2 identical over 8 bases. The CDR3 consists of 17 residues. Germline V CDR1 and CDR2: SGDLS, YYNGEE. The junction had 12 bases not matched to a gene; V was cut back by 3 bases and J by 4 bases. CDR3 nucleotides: TGTGCCAGCAGCGCAGGGGTGGGCGGGGGGACGTACAATGAGCAGTTCTTC. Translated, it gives CASSAGVGGGTYNEQFF.

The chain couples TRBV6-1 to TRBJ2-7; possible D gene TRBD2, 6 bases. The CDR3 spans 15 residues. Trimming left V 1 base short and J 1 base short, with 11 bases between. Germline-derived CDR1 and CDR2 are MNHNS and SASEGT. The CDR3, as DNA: TGTGCCAGCAGTGAAGTGAACGGGGGATCCTACGAGCAGTACTTC. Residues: CASSEVNGGSYEQYF.

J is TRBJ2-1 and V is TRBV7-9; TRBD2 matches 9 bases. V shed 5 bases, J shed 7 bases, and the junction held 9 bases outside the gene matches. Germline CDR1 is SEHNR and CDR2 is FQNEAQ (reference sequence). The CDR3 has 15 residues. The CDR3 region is CASSPQGGGENEQFF. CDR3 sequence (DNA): TGTGCCAGCAGCCCCCAAGGCGGGGGGGAGAATGAGCAGTTCTTC.

Here the CDR3 DNA reads TGCGCCAGCAGCTCTACAGGGGGAAATGAAAAACTGTTTTTT. Amino acid sequence: CASSSTGGNEKLFF. The rearrangement links TRBV5-1 to TRBJ1-4; 8 bases align to TRBD1. The CDR3 totals 14 residues. The germline V gene encodes CDR1 SGHRS and CDR2 YFSETQ. Trimming at V came to 3 bases and at J to 5 bases, leaving 3 bases not matched to a gene. Full variable domain (remainder filled in from reference TRBV5-1 and TRBJ1-4): KAGVTQTPRYLIKTRGQQVTLSCSPISGHRSVSWYQQTPGQGLQFLFEYFSETQRNKGNFPGRFSGRQFSNSRSEMNVSTLELGDSALYLCASSSTGGNEKLFFGSGTQLSVL.

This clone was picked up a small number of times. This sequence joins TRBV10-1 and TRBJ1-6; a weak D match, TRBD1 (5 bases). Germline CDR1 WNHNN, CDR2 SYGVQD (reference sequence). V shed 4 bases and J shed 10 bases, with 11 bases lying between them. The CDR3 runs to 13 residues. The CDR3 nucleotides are TGCGCCAGCAGTGCACAGGCGGGATCACCCCTCCACTTT. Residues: CASSAQAGSPLHF.

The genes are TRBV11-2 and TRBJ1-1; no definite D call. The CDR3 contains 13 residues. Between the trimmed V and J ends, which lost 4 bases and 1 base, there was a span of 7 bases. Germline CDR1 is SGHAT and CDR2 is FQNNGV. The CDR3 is CASSSAPNTEAFF. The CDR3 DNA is TGTGCCAGCAGCTCCGCTCCGAACACTGAAGCTTTCTTT.

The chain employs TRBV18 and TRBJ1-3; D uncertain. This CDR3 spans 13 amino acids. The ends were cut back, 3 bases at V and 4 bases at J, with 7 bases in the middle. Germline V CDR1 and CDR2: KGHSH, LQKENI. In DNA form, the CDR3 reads TGTGCCAGCTCACCCGAGACGGGAAACACCATATATTTT. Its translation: CASSPETGNTIYF.

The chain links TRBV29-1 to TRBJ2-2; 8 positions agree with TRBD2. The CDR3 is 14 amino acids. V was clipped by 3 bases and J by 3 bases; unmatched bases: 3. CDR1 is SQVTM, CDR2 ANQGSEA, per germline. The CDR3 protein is CSVDERGHTGELFF. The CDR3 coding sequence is TGCAGCGTTGACGAGCGGGGGCACACCGGGGAGCTGTTTTTT.

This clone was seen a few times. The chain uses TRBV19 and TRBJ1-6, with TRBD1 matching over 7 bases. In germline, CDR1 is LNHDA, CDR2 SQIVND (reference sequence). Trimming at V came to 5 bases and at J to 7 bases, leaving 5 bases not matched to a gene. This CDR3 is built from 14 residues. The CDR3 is CASSADRPNSPLHF. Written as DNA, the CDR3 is TGTGCCAGTAGTGCGGACAGGCCAAATTCACCCCTCCACTTT.

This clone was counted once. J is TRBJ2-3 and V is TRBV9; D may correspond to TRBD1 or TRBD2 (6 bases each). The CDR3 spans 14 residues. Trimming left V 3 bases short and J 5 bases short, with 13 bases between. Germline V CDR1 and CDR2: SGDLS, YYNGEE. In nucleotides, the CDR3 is TGTGCCAGCAGCGGGGGGGCCGGACTAGATACGCAGTATTTT. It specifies CASSGGAGLDTQYF.

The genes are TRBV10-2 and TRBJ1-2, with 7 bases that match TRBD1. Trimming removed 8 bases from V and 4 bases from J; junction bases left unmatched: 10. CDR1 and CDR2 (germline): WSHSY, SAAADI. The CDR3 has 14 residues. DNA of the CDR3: TGCGCCAGCTTTCCGGGACAGAACCCCTATGGCTACACCTTC. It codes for CASFPGQNPYGYTF.

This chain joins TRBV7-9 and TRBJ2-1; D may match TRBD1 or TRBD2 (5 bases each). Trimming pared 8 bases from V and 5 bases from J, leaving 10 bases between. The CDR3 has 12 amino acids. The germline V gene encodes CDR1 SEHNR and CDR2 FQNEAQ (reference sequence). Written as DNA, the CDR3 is TGTGCCAGCGCTGGGGGTAACAATGAGCAGTTCTTC. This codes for CASAGGNNEQFF.

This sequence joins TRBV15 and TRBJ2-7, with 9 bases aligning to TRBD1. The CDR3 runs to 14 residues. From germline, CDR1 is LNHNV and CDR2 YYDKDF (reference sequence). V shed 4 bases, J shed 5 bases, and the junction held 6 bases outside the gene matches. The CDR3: CATSTGTGRNEQYF. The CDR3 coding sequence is TGTGCCACCAGCACCGGGACAGGGAGGAACGAGCAGTACTTC.

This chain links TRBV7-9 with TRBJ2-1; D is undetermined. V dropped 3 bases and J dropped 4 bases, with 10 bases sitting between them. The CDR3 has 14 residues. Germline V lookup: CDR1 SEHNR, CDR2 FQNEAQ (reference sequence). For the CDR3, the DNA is TGTGCCAGCAGCTTGGGCGACGGATACAATGAGCAGTTCTTC. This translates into CASSLGDGYNEQFF.

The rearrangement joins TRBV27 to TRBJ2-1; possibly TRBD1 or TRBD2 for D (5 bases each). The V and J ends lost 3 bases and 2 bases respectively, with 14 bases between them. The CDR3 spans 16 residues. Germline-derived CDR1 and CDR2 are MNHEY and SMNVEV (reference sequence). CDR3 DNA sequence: TGTGCCAGCAGTTTTACCCGGGACCAAGCCTACAATGAGCAGTTCTTC. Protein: CASSFTRDQAYNEQFF.

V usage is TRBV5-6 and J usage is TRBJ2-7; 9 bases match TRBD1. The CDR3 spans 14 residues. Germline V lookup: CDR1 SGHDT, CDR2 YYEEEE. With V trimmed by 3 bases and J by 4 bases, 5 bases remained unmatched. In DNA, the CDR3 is TGTGCCAGCAGCTCCGGGACAGGGTATTACGAGCAGTACTTC. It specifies CASSSGTGYYEQYF.

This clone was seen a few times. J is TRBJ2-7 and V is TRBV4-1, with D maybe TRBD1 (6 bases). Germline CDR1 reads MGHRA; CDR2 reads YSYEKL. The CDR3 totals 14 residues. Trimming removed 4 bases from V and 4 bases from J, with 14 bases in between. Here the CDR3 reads CASSPHSGAYEQYF. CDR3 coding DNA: TGCGCCAGCAGCCCCCATTCAGGGGCATACGAGCAGTACTTC.

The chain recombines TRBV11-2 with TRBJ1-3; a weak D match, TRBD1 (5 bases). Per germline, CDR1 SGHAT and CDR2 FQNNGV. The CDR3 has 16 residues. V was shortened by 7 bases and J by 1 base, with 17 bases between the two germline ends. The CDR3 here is CASTTAGAASGNTIYF. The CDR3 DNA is TGTGCCAGCACCACCGCTGGGGCAGCTTCTGGAAACACCATATATTTT.

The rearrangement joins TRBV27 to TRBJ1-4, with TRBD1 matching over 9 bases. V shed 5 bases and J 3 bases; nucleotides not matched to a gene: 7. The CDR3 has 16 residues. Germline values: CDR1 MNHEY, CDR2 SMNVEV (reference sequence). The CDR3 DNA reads TGTGCCAGCAGTCCGAGGACAGGGGCGGCTAATGAAAAACTGTTTTTT. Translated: CASSPRTGAANEKLFF.

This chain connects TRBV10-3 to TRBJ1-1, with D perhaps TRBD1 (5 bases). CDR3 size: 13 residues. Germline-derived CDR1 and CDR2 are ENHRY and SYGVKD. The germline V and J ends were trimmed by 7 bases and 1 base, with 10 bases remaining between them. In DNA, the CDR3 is TGTGCCATCACCTCCCAGGGGAACACTGAAGCTTTCTTT. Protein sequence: CAITSQGNTEAFF.